One sample yielded the 10 T cell receptor beta chains listed below, sequenced in a study of T cells after yellow fever vaccination (dated by TCRdb to between 2017 and 2020). According to the study, the label for this sample's treatment or condition signals: live attenuated yellow fever vaccine strain. The library relied on 5' RACE. Sequencing was performed on an Illumina HiSeq 2500. TCRdb handled the public reads itself, with Q25 trimming in fastp and clone calling in MiXCR, and kept productive beta chains. Rows with one shared CDR3 protein collapse into an entry with the most common genes and DNA. The sample profile shows 250,000 to 300,000 distinct CDR3 sequences; under 15% of them were found once. The ten largest clones capture about 0.54% of the sample. The sample here was CD4+ T cells sorted from PBMCs, taken 45 days after the yellow fever booster vaccination. The receptors derive from a young man who received the YFV17D yellow fever vaccine.

This clonotype was found a few times. J is TRBJ2-5 and V is TRBV10-3; D remains unclear. V lost 9 bases and J lost 0, with 20 bases in between. Germline V gene sequence: CDR1 ENHRY, CDR2 SYGVKD. This CDR3 comprises 16 residues. The CDR3 loop reads CAIAHSLLRDQETQYF. Here the CDR3 DNA reads TGTGCCATTGCACACAGCCTCCTAAGGGACCAAGAGACCCAGTACTTC.

DNA of the CDR3: TGTGCCAGTAGTCGGGCCGGACGGCGCGAGCAGTACTTC. Protein sequence: CASSRAGRREQYF. V is TRBV19 and J is TRBJ2-7; no clear D gene. This CDR3 comprises 13 residues. CDR1 is LNHDA and CDR2 is SQIVND in the germline V gene (reference sequence). V lost 5 bases to trimming and J lost 6 bases, with 14 bases between them.

The CDR3 region is CASSQDLVRGGEKLFF. In nucleotides, the CDR3 is TGTGCCAGCAGCCAAGATTTAGTTCGGGGAGGCGAAAAACTGTTTTTT. This chain connects TRBV14 to TRBJ1-4; D not certain. The V end lost 0 bases, the J end lost 8 bases, and 16 bases lay between the germline ends. The CDR3 is 16 residues long. Germline V gives CDR1 SGHDN, CDR2 FVKESK.

This clonotype was recorded a few times. The chain employs TRBV12-3 or TRBV12-4 and TRBJ1-1; D gene uncertain. V was trimmed by 8 bases and J by 0 bases, leaving 7 bases between them. The CDR3 spans 12 residues. The CDR3 DNA reads TGTGCCAGCCACTACTTGAACACTGAAGCTTTCTTT. Amino acids: CASHYLNTEAFF.

The J gene is TRBJ2-5, the V gene TRBV7-3, with TRBD2 matching 8 bases. This CDR3 has 15 amino acids. CDR1 SGHTA and CDR2 FQGTGA come from the germline V gene. J was trimmed by 0 bases and V by 4 bases; bases with no gene match: 4. The CDR3 reads CASSSGGANQETQYF. The CDR3 DNA is TGTGCCAGCAGCTCCGGGGGGGCCAACCAAGAGACCCAGTACTTC.

The chain couples TRBV9 to TRBJ2-3; 7 nucleotides match TRBD2. This CDR3 region has 17 residues. Looked up from germline, CDR1 is SGDLS and CDR2 is YYNGEE. The ends lost 0 bases at V and 0 bases at J; junction bases unmatched: 7. The CDR3 nucleotides are TGTGCCAGCAGCGTAGTCGGGCTAGCGGCAAGCACAGATACGCAGTATTTT. This codes for CASSVVGLAASTDTQYF.

This clonotype was counted between two and nine times. The chain has TRBV2 and TRBJ1-3; 8 bases line up with TRBD1. This CDR3 region has 14 residues. Trimming took 7 bases from V and 2 from J; bases not matched to a gene: 4. Germline loops: CDR1 SNHLY, CDR2 FYNNEI. The CDR3 reads CASTGGLAGNTIYF. In nucleotides, the CDR3 is TGTGCCAGCACAGGGGGCTTGGCTGGAAACACCATATATTTT.

This clonotype was seen at least ten times. The genes are TRBV12-3 or TRBV12-4 and TRBJ2-7; D might be TRBD1 (6 bases). Trimming took off 1 base at V and 7 bases at J, with 8 bases between the two ends. The CDR3 sequence is 12 residues long. This CDR3 reads CASSLGQGEQYF. The DNA for the CDR3 is TGTGCCAGCAGTTTAGGTCAGGGGGAGCAGTACTTC.

This rearrangement joins TRBV6-6 to TRBJ2-7; 8 bases line up with TRBD1. Per germline, CDR1 MNHNY and CDR2 SVGAGI (reference sequence). Trimming at V came to 8 bases and at J to 5 bases, leaving 5 bases not matched to a gene. There are 12 residues in the CDR3. The CDR3 loop is CASRDRIHEQYF. CDR3 coding DNA: TGTGCCAGCCGGGACAGGATCCACGAGCAGTACTTC.

This clonotype was detected a few times. The chain has TRBV20-1 and TRBJ2-7; D is perhaps TRBD2 (6 bases). Looked up from germline, CDR1 is DFQATT and CDR2 is SNEGSKA (reference sequence). The CDR3 runs 14 residues. V dropped 6 bases and J dropped 1 base, with 16 bases sitting between them. CDR3 DNA: TGCAGTGCCCTGCTAGGAGGGCGGTCCTACGAGCAGTACTTC. As protein: CSALLGGRSYEQYF.